Here is one TCR beta chain with its context. Study processing details: Estimates of nucleated cell counts were drawn from the amplification of reference gene primers. Sequencing was performed with immunoSEQ multiplex PCR; in TCRdb, only in-frame clones are kept and a portion is missing. From that table come the V and J calls and clone size; the DNA was used to work out D and trimming. The sample has about 170,000 clones, around four fifths seen once. The CDR3 sequence is 17 residues long. In germline, CDR1 is SGHAT, CDR2 FQNNGV. The V gene lost 2 bases and the J gene lost 0 bases, with 14 bases spanning the gap. This sample stems from a study of blood T cell repertoires in COVID-19. About the study: Nucleic acid was either cDNA or gDNA, and it came from T cells, B-cell-depleted T cells, or PBMCs.

Clinical histories supplied by participants themselves formed the basis of cohort assignment. Symptom resolution, clearance, or two negative PCRs marked donors in Cohort 3 as recovered. The sequence was collected from a woman between 50 and 59 years old who had recovered from COVID-19. The chain recombines TRBV11-2 with TRBJ1-3; D perhaps matches TRBD1 (6 bases). The sample consisted of PBMCs or T cells enriched from blood (not recorded which). The CDR3, as DNA: TGTGCCAGCAGCTTAAGGTCTGGGGGGGCCTCTGGAAACACCATATATTTT. Protein sequence: CASSLRSGGASGNTIYF.